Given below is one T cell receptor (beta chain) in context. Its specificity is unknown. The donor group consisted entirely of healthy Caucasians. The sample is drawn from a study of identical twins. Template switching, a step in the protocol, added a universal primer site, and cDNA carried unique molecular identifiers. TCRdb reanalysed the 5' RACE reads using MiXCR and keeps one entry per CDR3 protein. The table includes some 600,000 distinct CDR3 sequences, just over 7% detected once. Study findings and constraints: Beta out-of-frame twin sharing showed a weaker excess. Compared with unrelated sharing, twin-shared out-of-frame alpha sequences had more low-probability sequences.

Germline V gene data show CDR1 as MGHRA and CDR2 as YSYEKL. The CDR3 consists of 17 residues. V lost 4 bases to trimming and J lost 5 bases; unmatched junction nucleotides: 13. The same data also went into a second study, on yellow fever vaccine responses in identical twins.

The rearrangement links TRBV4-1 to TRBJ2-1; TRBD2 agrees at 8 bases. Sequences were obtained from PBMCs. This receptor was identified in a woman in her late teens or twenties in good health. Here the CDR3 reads CASSPLLGTSDNNEQFF. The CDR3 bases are TGCGCCAGCAGCCCCCTCTTAGGGACTAGTGATAACAATGAGCAGTTCTTC.